This T cell receptor (beta chain) derives from a study of T cell responses to AZD1222 COVID-19 vaccine. Germline CDR1 is PRHDT and CDR2 is FYEKMQ (reference sequence). V lost 7 bases, J lost 2 bases, and 8 bases stayed unmatched. There are 14 residues in the CDR3. Some clones are missing from TCRdb's copy, which holds only in-frame ones; the method was immunoSEQ multiplex PCR. The sample has 85,000 or so clones, around 90% seen once; the top ten hold roughly 12%. The material sequenced was peripheral blood, taken 28 days after the second AZD1222 dose. This chain uses TRBV13 with TRBJ2-7, with 7 bases lining up with TRBD2. This clonotype was obtained from an adult who received the AZD1222 COVID-19 vaccine. The CDR3: CASTLGGSTYEQYF. Written as DNA, the CDR3 is TGTGCCAGCACCCTTGGCGGGAGTACCTACGAGCAGTACTTC.